This T cell receptor (beta chain) was identified in a study of blood T cell repertoires in COVID-19. Study details: T cells, B-cell-depleted T cells, or PBMCs supplied cDNA or gDNA.

The CDR3 is made up of 15 amino acids. The germline CDR1 and CDR2 sequences are SGHRS and YFSETQ. Trimming at V came to 0 bases and at J to 4 bases, leaving 5 bases not matched to a gene. The protocol was immunoSEQ multiplex PCR, while the TCRdb copy is restricted to in-frame clones and leaves out a portion. The data show tens of thousands of clones, roughly nine tenths seen once. V usage is TRBV5-1 and J usage is TRBJ2-7; TRBD1 matches 9 bases. The clonotype was recovered from a woman in her fifties or sixties with active COVID-19. The material sequenced was peripheral blood. CDR3 protein: CASSLEQGARYEQYF. In DNA form, the CDR3 reads TGCGCCAGCAGCTTGGAACAGGGGGCGCGGTACGAGCAGTACTTC.